Below, 14 T cell receptor beta chains from the same sample are listed, as sequenced in a study of beta chain features in type 1 diabetes (dated by TCRdb to the late 2010s). The full study reports these points: Type 1 diabetes patients showed a moderate but significant shortening of TCRB CDR3 length in all four CD4+ subsets.

These TCRs' antigens remain unknown. The receptor library was made with the immunoSEQ multiplex PCR assay. The High Capacity cDNA Reverse Transcription Kit was used to reverse transcribe all of the isolated RNA, meaning that expressed TCRB transcripts were what got sequenced. The source is immuneACCESS, and TCRdb retained only in-frame sequences with V and J called. Part of the clones is not carried over; for the studies checked, unresolved V genes explain less than half of this, and the remainder is unexplained. Here the sample has 600,000 to 750,000 clones; 12% occur a single time. More than 0.1% of the sample comes from the top ten. The sample taken for sequencing was naive CD4+ T cells from blood. The sample's cell subset or site label, decoded: true naive CD4+ T cells. The receptors were gathered from a man aged 30 to 45 with type 1 diabetes.

This clone was recorded a few times. The chain links TRBV7-2 to TRBJ1-5; D unresolved. The V and J ends lost 8 bases and 8 bases respectively, with 13 bases between them. This CDR3 has 12 residues. CDR1 is SGHTA and CDR2 is FQGNSA in the germline V gene. CDR3 in amino acids: CASGEAGEPQHF. The CDR3 DNA reads as TGTGCCAGCGGGGAGGCCGGGGAGCCCCAGCATTTT.

CDR3 protein: CASSVQGNYNSPLHF. CDR3 coding DNA: TGTGCCAGTAGTGTACAGGGGAACTATAATTCACCCCTCCACTTT. This sequence joins TRBV19 and TRBJ1-6; the match to TRBD1 covers 7 bases. This CDR3 contains 15 residues. Trimming removed 5 bases from V and 3 bases from J; junction bases left unmatched: 4. Germline V CDR1 and CDR2: LNHDA, SQIVND (reference sequence).

In this sample, this clone turned up a few times. J is TRBJ2-5 and V is TRBV9, with 8 bases matching TRBD2. Germline V CDR1 and CDR2: SGDLS, YYNGEE. CDR3 size: 15 residues. J gave up 5 bases and V 0 bases, and 6 bases lay outside the gene matches. The CDR3 loop is CASSVAGGLRETQYF. As DNA, the CDR3 is TGTGCCAGCAGCGTAGCGGGGGGGTTGCGGGAGACCCAGTACTTC. Together with reference TRBV9 and TRBJ2-5, the CDR3 gives the full variable domain: DSGVTQTPKHLITATGQRVTLRCSPRSGDLSVYWYQQSLDQGLQFLIQYYNGEERAKGNILERFSAQQFPDLHSELNLSSLELGDSALYFCASSVAGGLRETQYFGPGTRLLVL.

This clone was observed a handful of times. The J gene is TRBJ2-7, the V gene TRBV4-2; no reliable D call. V lost 0 bases and J lost 12, with 15 bases in between. Germline CDR1 LGHNA, CDR2 YNFKEQ. The CDR3 runs to 13 residues. As DNA, the CDR3 is TGTGCCAGCAGCCAAGAGCAGGCCCTTGAGAGGTACTTC. Its protein is CASSQEQALERYF.

Remarks on this clone: At one end the junction does not follow the germline gene, possibly because of a read error. The chain joins TRBV2 to TRBJ2-1; D ambiguous. Germline V CDR1 and CDR2: SNHLY, FYNNEI. This CDR3 contains 12 residues. The CDR3 spells CASREDFSEQFF. The CDR3 DNA reads TGTGCCAGCAGAGAAGATTTCAGTGAGCAGTTCTTC.

This clone was counted a few times. V gene TRBV6-6 combines with J gene TRBJ1-1, with 8 bases fitting TRBD1. The germline gives CDR1 MNHNY, CDR2 SVGAGI (reference sequence). The CDR3 contains 13 residues. V was clipped by 8 bases and J by 4 bases; unmatched bases: 6. The CDR3: CASHRTGSTEAFF. The CDR3 region has the DNA TGTGCCAGCCATAGGACAGGGAGCACTGAAGCTTTCTTT.

This clone has more than one count but fewer than ten. This rearrangement joins TRBV11-2 to TRBJ1-3, with 9 bases matching TRBD1. Unmatched junction bases numbered 8, after V lost 4 bases and J lost 4 bases. CDR1 SGHAT and CDR2 FQNNGV come from the germline V gene. The CDR3 has 16 residues. CDR3 nucleotides: TGTGCCAGCAGCTCCCGGGACAGGGATTGGGGAAACACCATATATTTT. This translates into CASSSRDRDWGNTIYF.

This chain uses TRBV29-1 with TRBJ1-4, with 11 bases aligning to TRBD1. The CDR3 runs to 13 residues. The ends lost 6 bases at V and 7 bases at J; junction bases unmatched: 4. CDR1 is SQVTM and CDR2 is ANQGSEA in the germline V gene. CDR3 amino acids: CSVFGTGGEKLFF. As DNA, the CDR3 is TGCAGCGTCTTCGGGACAGGGGGTGAAAAACTGTTTTTT.

A note on this clone: A read error may produce the germline difference seen at one junction end. The J gene is TRBJ1-1, the V gene TRBV9, with 7 bases lining up with TRBD1. This CDR3 spans 12 amino acids. The germline V gene has CDR1 SGDLS and CDR2 YYNGEE. The CDR3 bases are TGTGCCAGCAGCGTATCAGGGACAGCTCCCTCATTT. This codes for CASSVSGTAPSF.

The rearrangement links TRBV28 to TRBJ2-3; D uncertain. The CDR3 has 13 amino acids. Germline V gives CDR1 MDHEN, CDR2 SYDVKM. The V gene lost 7 bases and the J gene lost 4 bases, with 12 bases spanning the gap. The CDR3 bases are TGTGCCAGCAACTCACCTGGAGCAGATACGCAGTATTTT. This sequence encodes CASNSPGADTQYF. Looking up the rest from reference TRBV28 and TRBJ2-3 gives the full variable domain: DVKVTQSSRYLVKRTGEKVFLECVQDMDHENMFWYRQDPGLGLRLIYFSYDVKMKEKGDIPEGYSVSREKKERFSLILESASTNQTSMYLCASNSPGADTQYFGPGTRLTVL.

The rearrangement joins TRBV30 to TRBJ1-3, with 7 nucleotides matching TRBD1. The germline CDR1 and CDR2 sequences are GTSNPN and SVGIG (reference sequence). J was trimmed by 9 bases and V by 4 bases; bases with no gene match: 9. The CDR3 runs to 13 residues. CDR3 sequence: CAWTRGGPGTIYF. The CDR3 nucleotides read TGTGCCTGGACCAGGGGGGGGCCAGGCACCATATATTTT.

The J gene is TRBJ1-2, the V gene TRBV2; D ambiguous. The germline V and J ends were trimmed by 6 bases and 2 bases, with 10 bases remaining between them. The germline gives CDR1 SNHLY, CDR2 FYNNEI. This CDR3 has 13 residues. CDR3 region: CASSSDGNYGYTF. The DNA of the CDR3 is TGTGCCAGCAGCTCGGACGGGAACTATGGCTACACCTTC.

In regard to this clone: The same CDR3 is also encoded by other DNA sequences in this sample. The CDR3 nucleotides read TGCGCCAGCAGCTTGGGTAGCTCTGGGGCCAACGTCCTGACTTTC. Translation gives CASSLGSSGANVLTF. The chain carries TRBV5-1 and TRBJ2-6, with D hard to call. Germline V lookup: CDR1 SGHRS, CDR2 YFSETQ. Trimming stripped 0 bases from V and 0 bases from J, with 4 bases between. CDR3 length: 15 amino acids.

There are a few counts of this clone. The rearrangement joins TRBV2 to TRBJ1-5, with 9 bases fitting TRBD1. The CDR3 runs to 15 residues. V shed 5 bases and J 5 bases; nucleotides not matched to a gene: 7. Germline CDR1 SNHLY, CDR2 FYNNEI. CDR3 DNA sequence: TGTGCCAGCAGTTTGGACAGGGGAGGGGATCAGCCCCAGCATTTT. Its protein is CASSLDRGGDQPQHF.